This TCR beta chain was obtained from a study of circulating and synovial CD4+ cells in juvenile arthritis (dated by TCRdb to the mid-2010s). Notes on the research overall: TCRbeta CDR3 repertoires of circulating HLA-DR+ CD4 T cells, bulk blood CD4 T cells and synovial CD4 T cells were compared within each patient. Repertoire sequencing was performed with the aim of confirming enrichment of synovial clonotypes in a circulating synovial-like CD4 T cell subset.

Broader findings and caveats from the paper: Because T cell genome counts in CPL samples and bulk blood CD4 samples differed by at least an order of magnitude, sample-size effects were addressed. Synovial and circulating pathogenic-like lymphocyte repertoires were less diverse than bulk blood CD4 repertoires, with some CPL samples as oligoclonal as synovium. Circulating pathogenic-like lymphocytes clustered together with synovial T cells and shared a substantially larger fraction of CDR3 sequences with synovium than bulk blood did. Traditional Vbeta family usage analysis did not detect the difference between circulating pathogenic-like lymphocytes and bulk blood T cells. Because overlap with synovium was found to increase with sequencing depth, the full repertoire overlap was likely underestimated by the measured shared-clonotype fractions.

Libraries came from the immunoSEQ multiplex PCR assay. An external provider performed TCRbeta CDR3 sequencing as a commercial service. In the paper's pipeline: Productive nucleotide sequences and amino acid sequences obtained through in silico translation were used in the analyses. Diversity was measured as Renyi entropy over a range of alpha values, and the median of 200 repeated subsamples was taken to equalise sample size. Pairwise repertoire distance was calculated as one minus the Chao-modified Jaccard index, correcting for under-sampling, and used for clustering. Frequency-weighted overlap with synovial clonotypes was calculated over 200 sample sizes with 200 draws without replacement at each size, and the overlap was reported at the size of the smaller sample. Drawn from immuneACCESS, this table holds only the in-frame rearrangements with V and J called that TCRdb kept. Clones are partly lost; checked studies trace under half to an unresolved V gene and leave the rest unexplained. Clone size and the V and J calls come from that table; the DNA yielded D and trimming. In all, the sample holds around 15,000 clones, and approximately 90% of those were seen once. The ten largest clones capture 0.73% of the sample.

The sequenced samples came from patients who had active juvenile idiopathic arthritis. Right after thawing, the cells went straight into sorting, and Live/Dead Fixable Near-IR Stain was used to exclude dead cells. The table lists this clone with a count of one. The antigen it binds to is not known. Mismatch with germline at one junction end may stem from a read error. This sample also contains other DNA sequences that code for the same CDR3. The material sequenced was CD4+ T cells from blood. The clonotype originates from a human donor with juvenile idiopathic arthritis.

In nucleotide form, the sequence is TGTGCCAGCAGCGTGGGAGACTTGTATAATTCCCCCCTCCACTTT. Its translation is CASSVGDLYNSPLHF. The chain couples TRBV9 to TRBJ1-6, with the D gene uncertain. As encoded in the germline V gene, CDR1 is SGDLS while CDR2 is YYNGEE. From its cysteine to its phenylalanine, the CDR3 spans 15 amino acids. The read is trimmed to its CDR3 DNA, 45 bases read in frame from base 1.